This T cell receptor beta chain came from a study of blood T cells in healthy people across ages. This CDR3 is 13 amino acids long. Germline CDR1 and CDR2: MNHEY and SVGAGI. Between the trimmed V and J ends, which lost 6 bases and 0 bases, there was a span of 9 bases. This clonotype came up a few times. A second PCR of 7 to 11 cycles used a sample-barcoded 5' primer and a J-beta primer mix. Each cDNA molecule, via a template-switch adaptor with 12 random nucleotides, was tagged. TCRdb reanalysed the 5' RACE reads using MiXCR and keeps one entry per CDR3 protein. The repertoire holds roughly 800,000 distinct CDR3 sequences, with nearly 60% as singletons.

Sequenced material: blood. The chain is built from TRBV6-5 and TRBJ2-7; D ambiguous. The TCR comes from a man under 40 in good health. The CDR3 bases are TGTGCCAGCAGCGCCGACCTCTCCTACGAGCAGTACTTC. Its protein product is CASSADLSYEQYF.